This entry is about one TCR beta chain. Its antigen is not identified. This sample is part of a study of identifying expanded T cells in peripheral blood. Data came from immunoSEQ multiplex PCR; TCRdb stores just in-frame clones and leaves some out. The table has about 89,000 clones, approximately 88% seen once. Notes on the study in general: Roughly 1.1 clones differed between technical replicates, versus approximately 17 and 20 over time.

This sequence was found in a person aged 18 to 75 in good health. Sequencing used blood.

The CDR3 spells CATEGTGELFF. CDR3 sequence (DNA): TGTGCCACCGAAGGAACCGGGGAGCTGTTTTTT. V gene TRBV6-1 combines with J gene TRBJ2-2; the D is unclear. This CDR3 comprises 11 residues. CDR1 is MNHNS, CDR2 SASEGT, per germline. V was clipped by 10 bases and J by 5 bases, with 8 bases between them.